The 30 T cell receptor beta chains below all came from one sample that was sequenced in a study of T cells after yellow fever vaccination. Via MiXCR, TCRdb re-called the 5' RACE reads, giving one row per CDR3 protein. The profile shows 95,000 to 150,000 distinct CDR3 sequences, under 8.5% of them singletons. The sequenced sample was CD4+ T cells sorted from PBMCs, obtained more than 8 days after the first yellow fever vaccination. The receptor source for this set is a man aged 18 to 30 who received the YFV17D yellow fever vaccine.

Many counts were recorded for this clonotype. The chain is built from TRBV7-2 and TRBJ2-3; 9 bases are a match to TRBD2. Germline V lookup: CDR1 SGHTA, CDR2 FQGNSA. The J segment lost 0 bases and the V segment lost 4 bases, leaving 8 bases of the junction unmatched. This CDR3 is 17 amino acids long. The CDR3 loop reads CASSWTVAGASTDTQYF. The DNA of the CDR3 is TGTGCCAGCAGCTGGACCGTAGCGGGGGCTAGCACAGATACGCAGTATTTT.

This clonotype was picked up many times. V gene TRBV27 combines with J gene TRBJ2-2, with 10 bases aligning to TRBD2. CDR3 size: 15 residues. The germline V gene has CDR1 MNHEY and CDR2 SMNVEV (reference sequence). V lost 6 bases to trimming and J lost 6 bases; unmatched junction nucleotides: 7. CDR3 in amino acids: CASRGAGGPAGELFF. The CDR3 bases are TGTGCCAGCAGGGGAGCGGGGGGGCCGGCCGGGGAGCTGTTTTTT.

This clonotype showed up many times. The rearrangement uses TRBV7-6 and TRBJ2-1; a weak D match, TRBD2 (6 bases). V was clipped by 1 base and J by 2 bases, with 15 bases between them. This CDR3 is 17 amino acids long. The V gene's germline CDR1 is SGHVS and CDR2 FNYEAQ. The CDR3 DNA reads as TGTGCCAGCAGCTTAGTCGTCGGGACTTTTACCTACAATGAGCAGTTCTTC. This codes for CASSLVVGTFTYNEQFF.

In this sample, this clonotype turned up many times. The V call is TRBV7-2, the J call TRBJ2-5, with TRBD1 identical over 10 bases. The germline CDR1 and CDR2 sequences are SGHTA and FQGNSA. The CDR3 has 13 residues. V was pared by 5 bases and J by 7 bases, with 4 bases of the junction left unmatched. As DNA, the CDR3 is TGTGCCAGCAGCAGGAGGGACAGGGGGACCCAGTACTTC. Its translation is CASSRRDRGTQYF.

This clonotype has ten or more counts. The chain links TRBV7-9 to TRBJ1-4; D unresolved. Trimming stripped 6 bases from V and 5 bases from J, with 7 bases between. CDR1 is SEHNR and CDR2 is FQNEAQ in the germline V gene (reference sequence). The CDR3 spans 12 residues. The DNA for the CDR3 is TGTGCCAGCAGAAGACCCAATGAAAAACTGTTTTTT. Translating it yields CASRRPNEKLFF.

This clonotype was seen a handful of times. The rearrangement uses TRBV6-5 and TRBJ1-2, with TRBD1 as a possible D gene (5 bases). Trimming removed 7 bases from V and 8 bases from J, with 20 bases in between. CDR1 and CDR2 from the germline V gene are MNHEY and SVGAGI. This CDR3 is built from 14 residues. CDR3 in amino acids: CASTSSPDTRGYTF. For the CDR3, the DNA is TGTGCCAGCACTTCAAGCCCGGACACCCGGGGCTACACCTTC.

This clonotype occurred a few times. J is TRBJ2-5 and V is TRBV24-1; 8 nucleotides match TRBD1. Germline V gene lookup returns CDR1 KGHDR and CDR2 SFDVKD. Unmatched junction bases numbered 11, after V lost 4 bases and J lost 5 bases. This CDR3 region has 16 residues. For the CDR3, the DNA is TGTGCCACCAGTGACCCGCCACGGACAGGGCAGGAGACCCAGTACTTC. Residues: CATSDPPRTGQETQYF.

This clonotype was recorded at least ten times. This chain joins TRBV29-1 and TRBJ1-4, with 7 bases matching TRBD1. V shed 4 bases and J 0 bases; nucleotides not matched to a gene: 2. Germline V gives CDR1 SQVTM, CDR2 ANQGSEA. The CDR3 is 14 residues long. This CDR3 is CSVAGTATNEKLFF. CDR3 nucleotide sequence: TGCAGCGTTGCTGGGACAGCAACTAATGAAAAACTGTTTTTT.

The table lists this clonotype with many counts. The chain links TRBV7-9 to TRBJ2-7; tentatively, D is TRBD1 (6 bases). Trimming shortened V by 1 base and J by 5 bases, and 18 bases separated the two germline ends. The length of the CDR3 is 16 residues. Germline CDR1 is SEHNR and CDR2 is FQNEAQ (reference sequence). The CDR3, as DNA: TGTGCCAGCAGCTTAGGCTGGGTCGGGACAACCCACGAGCAGTACTTC. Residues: CASSLGWVGTTHEQYF.

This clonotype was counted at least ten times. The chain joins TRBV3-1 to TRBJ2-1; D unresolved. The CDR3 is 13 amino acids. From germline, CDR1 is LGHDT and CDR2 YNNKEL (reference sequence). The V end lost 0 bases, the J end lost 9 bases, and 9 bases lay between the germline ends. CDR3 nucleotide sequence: TGTGCCAGCAGCCAAGATGGCCCTAGTGAGCAGTTCTTC. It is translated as CASSQDGPSEQFF.

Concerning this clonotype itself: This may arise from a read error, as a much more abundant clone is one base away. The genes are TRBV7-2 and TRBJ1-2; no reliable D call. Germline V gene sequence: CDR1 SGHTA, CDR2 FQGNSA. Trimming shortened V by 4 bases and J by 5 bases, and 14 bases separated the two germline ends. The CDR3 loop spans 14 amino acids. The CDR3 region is CASSSTEGVYGYTF. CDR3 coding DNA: TGTGCCAGCAGCTCAACAGAGGGCGTGTATGGCTACACCTTC.

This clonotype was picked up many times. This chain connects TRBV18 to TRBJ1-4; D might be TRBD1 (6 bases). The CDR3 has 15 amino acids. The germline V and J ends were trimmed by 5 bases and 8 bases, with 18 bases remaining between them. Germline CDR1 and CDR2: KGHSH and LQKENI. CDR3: CASSAHRGLGEKLFF. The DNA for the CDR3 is TGTGCCAGCTCAGCCCACCGGGGGCTCGGGGAAAAACTGTTTTTT.

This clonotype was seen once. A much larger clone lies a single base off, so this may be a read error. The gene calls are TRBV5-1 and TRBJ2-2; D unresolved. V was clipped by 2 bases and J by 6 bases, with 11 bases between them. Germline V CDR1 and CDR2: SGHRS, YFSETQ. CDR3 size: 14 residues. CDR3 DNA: TGCGCCAGCAGCTTCTACACGGTGGCCGGGGAGCTGTTTTTT. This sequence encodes CASSFYTVAGELFF.

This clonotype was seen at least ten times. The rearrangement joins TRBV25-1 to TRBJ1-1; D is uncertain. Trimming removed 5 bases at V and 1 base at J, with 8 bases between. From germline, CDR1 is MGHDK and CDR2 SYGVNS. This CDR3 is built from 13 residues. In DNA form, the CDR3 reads TGTGCCAGCAGTCGTCTCCCGAACACTGAAGCTTTCTTT. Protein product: CASSRLPNTEAFF.

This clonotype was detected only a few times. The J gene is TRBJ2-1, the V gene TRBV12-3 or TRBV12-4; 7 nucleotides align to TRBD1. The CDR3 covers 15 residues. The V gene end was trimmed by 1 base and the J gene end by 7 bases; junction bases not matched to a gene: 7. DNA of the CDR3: TGTGCCAGCAGTTTAGTACAGGGGTGGGGGAATGAGCAGTTCTTC. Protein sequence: CASSLVQGWGNEQFF.

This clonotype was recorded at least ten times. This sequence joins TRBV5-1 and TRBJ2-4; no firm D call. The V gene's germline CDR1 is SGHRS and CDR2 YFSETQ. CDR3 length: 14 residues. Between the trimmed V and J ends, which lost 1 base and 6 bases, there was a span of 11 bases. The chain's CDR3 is CASSLTLSPNIQYF. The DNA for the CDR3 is TGCGCCAGCAGCTTGACTCTGAGCCCAAACATTCAGTACTTC.

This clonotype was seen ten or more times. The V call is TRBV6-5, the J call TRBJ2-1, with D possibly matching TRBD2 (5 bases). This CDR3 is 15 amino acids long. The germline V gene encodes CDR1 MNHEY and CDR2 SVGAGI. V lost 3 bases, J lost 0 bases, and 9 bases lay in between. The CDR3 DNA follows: TGTGCCAGCAGTTATGCGGGCCCCTCCTACAATGAGCAGTTCTTC. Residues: CASSYAGPSYNEQFF.

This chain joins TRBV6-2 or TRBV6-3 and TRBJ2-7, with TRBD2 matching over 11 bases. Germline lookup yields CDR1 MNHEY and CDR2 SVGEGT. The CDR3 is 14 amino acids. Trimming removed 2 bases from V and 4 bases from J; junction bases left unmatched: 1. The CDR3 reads CASSYGTSGYEQYV. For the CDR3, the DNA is TGTGCCAGCAGTTACGGGACTAGCGGTTACGAGCAGTACGTC.

As DNA, the CDR3 is TGTGCCAGCAGCTTAGGAAGGTGGGCGAACGAGGAGACCCAGTACTTC. Translated, it gives CASSLGRWANEETQYF. This sequence joins TRBV7-2 and TRBJ2-5; no clear D. This CDR3 has 16 amino acids. Trimming stripped 1 base from V and 5 bases from J, with 17 bases between. Germline V lookup: CDR1 SGHTA, CDR2 FQGNSA.

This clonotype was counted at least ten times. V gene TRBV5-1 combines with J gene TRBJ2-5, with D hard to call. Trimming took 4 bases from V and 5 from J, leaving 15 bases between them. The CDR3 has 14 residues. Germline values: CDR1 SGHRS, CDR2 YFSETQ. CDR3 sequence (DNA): TGCGCCAGCAGCGGTTCCACGAGCACGGAGACCCAGTACTTC. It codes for CASSGSTSTETQYF.

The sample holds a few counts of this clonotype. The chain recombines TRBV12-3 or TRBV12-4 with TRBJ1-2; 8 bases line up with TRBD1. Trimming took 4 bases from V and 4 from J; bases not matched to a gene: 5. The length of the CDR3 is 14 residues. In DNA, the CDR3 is TGTGCCAGCAGTTACGGACAGGGCTCCTATGGCTACACCTTC. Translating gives CASSYGQGSYGYTF.

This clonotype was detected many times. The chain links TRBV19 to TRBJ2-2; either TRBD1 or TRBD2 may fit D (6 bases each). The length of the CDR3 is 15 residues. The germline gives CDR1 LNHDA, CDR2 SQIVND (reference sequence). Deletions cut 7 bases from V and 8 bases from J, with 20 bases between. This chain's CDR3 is CASTTRGAGTGELFF. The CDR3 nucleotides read TGTGCCAGTACCACAAGGGGGGCAGGGACTGGGGAGCTGTTTTTT.

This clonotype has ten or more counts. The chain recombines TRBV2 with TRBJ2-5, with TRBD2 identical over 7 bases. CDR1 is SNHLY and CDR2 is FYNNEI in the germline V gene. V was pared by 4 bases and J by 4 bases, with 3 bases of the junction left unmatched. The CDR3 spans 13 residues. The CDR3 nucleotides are TGTGCCAGCAGTGTGGGCGGGGGAGAGACCCAGTACTTC. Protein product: CASSVGGGETQYF.

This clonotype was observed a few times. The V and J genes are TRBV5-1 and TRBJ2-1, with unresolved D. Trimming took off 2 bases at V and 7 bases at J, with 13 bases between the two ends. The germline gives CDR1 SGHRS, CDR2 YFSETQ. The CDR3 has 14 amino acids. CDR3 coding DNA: TGCGCCAGCAGCTTAATCCCGGGTGGGAATGAGCAGTTCTTC. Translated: CASSLIPGGNEQFF.

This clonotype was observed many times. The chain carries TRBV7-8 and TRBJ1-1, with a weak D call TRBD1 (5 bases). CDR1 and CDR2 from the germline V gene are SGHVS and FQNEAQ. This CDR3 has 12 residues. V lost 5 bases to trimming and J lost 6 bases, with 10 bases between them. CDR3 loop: CASSVDRSEAFF. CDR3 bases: TGTGCCAGCAGCGTTGACAGATCTGAAGCTTTCTTT.

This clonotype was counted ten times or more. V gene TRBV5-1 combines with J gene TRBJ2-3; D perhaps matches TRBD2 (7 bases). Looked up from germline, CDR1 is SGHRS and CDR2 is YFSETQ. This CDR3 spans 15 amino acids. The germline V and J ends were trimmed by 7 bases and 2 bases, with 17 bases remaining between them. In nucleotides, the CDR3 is TGCGCCAGCGCAAGAGAGGGGGGGGCCACAGATACGCAGTATTTT. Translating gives CASAREGGATDTQYF.

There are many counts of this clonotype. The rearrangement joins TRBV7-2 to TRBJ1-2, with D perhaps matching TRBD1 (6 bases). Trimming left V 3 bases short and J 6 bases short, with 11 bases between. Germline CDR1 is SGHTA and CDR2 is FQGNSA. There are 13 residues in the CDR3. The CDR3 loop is CASSFGGGDGYTF. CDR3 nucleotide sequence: TGTGCCAGCAGCTTTGGGGGCGGGGATGGCTACACCTTC.

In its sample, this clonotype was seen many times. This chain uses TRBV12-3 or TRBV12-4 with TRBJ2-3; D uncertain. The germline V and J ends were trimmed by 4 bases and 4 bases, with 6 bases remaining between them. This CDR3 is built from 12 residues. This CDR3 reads CASSSSPDTQYF. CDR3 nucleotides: TGTGCCAGCAGTTCAAGCCCAGATACGCAGTATTTT.

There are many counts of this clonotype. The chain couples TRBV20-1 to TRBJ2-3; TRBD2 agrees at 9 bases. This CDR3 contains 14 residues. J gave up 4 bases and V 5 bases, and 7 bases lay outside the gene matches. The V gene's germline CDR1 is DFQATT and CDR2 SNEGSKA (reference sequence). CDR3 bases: TGCAGTGCTTCTAGCGGGGCAAGGGCAGATACGCAGTATTTT. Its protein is CSASSGARADTQYF.

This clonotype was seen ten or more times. CDR3 DNA sequence: TGTGCCAGCAGCTTACTAGCGGGGGCCCTAAGCTCCTACAATGAGCAGTTCTTC. Translation: CASSLLAGALSSYNEQFF. V usage is TRBV7-2 and J usage is TRBJ2-1, with TRBD2 identical over 10 bases. With 2 bases clipped from V and 0 bases from J, the junction kept 7 bases outside the gene matches. The CDR3 covers 18 residues. Germline-derived CDR1 and CDR2 are SGHTA and FQGNSA.